A single sample is the source of the 17 T cell receptor beta chains below, sequenced in a study of early T cells in non-severe SARS-CoV-2 infection. Using its own MiXCR run on the 5' RACE reads, TCRdb lists one record per CDR3 protein. The table records approximately 83,000 distinct CDR3 sequences, roughly 13% of them present only once. The sequencing input was whole blood. The source is an adult who was a healthcare worker with PCR-confirmed SARS-CoV-2 infection or an uninfected control (not recorded which).

The V and J genes are TRBV4-2 and TRBJ2-1; D might be TRBD1 or TRBD2, each matching 5 bases. The CDR3 spans 20 residues. With 0 bases removed from V and 5 bases from J, the gap between germline ends came to 26 bases. Germline CDR1 is LGHNA and CDR2 is YNFKEQ. DNA of the CDR3: TGTGCCAGCAGCCAAGACCCGGGACCGGCTAGCTCGATAGTTCACAATGAGCAGTTCTTC. It codes for CASSQDPGPASSIVHNEQFF.

In its sample, this clonotype was seen a few times. The rearrangement joins TRBV29-1 to TRBJ1-5, with D possibly matching TRBD1 (5 bases). Trimming left V 8 bases short and J 5 bases short, with 13 bases between. The germline V gene encodes CDR1 SQVTM and CDR2 ANQGSEA. The CDR3 is made up of 12 amino acids. The CDR3 loop is CSLGAGDQPQHF. The DNA for the CDR3 is TGCAGCCTTGGGGCAGGAGATCAGCCCCAGCATTTT.

This clonotype was seen repeatedly, ten times or more. The chain combines TRBV2 with TRBJ1-6; D gene uncertain. The CDR3 length is 14 residues. The germline V and J ends were trimmed by 8 bases and 0 bases, with 8 bases remaining between them. Germline V CDR1 and CDR2: SNHLY, FYNNEI. CDR3 residues: CASLRSSYNSPLHF. The CDR3 region has the DNA TGTGCCAGCTTGCGGAGCTCCTATAATTCACCCCTCCACTTT.

This clonotype was recorded many times. V and J are TRBV20-1 and TRBJ2-1; D is perhaps TRBD2 (6 bases). The germline V gene has CDR1 DFQATT and CDR2 SNEGSKA (reference sequence). The CDR3 totals 14 residues. V was pared by 6 bases and J by 5 bases, with 17 bases between. This chain's CDR3 is CSAPRPGVDNEQFF. DNA of the CDR3: TGCAGTGCCCCTCGTCCGGGAGTAGACAATGAGCAGTTCTTC.

This clonotype occurred many times. The J gene is TRBJ2-1, the V gene TRBV6-5, with TRBD2 matching over 7 bases. The V gene's germline CDR1 is MNHEY and CDR2 SVGAGI. The CDR3 covers 16 residues. Unmatched junction bases numbered 4, after V lost 0 bases and J lost 2 bases. This chain's CDR3 is CASSYSSGETYNEQFF. Here the CDR3 DNA reads TGTGCCAGCAGTTACTCGAGCGGGGAGACCTACAATGAGCAGTTCTTC.

Only a few counts were recorded for this clonotype. This chain uses TRBV10-2 with TRBJ2-1; D possibly corresponds to TRBD2 (5 bases). Germline CDR1 reads WSHSY; CDR2 reads SAAADI. CDR3 length: 15 amino acids. V shed 0 bases and J shed 8 bases, with 14 bases lying between them. Here the CDR3 DNA reads TGCGCCAGCAGTGAGTCAGTTTTTAGCGATGATGAGCAGTTCTTC. Its translation is CASSESVFSDDEQFF.

This clonotype was detected ten times or more. This sequence joins TRBV15 and TRBJ2-3, with a tentative D call TRBD2 (5 bases). CDR3 length: 19 amino acids. V lost 0 bases and J lost 4, with 23 bases in between. CDR1 and CDR2 from the germline V gene are LNHNV and YYDKDF (reference sequence). The CDR3 coding sequence is TGTGCCACCAGCAGAGAGGCCCCCGGGATAACCCCACCGCCAGATACGCAGTATTTT. This encodes CATSREAPGITPPPDTQYF.

This clonotype was counted between two and nine times. The chain couples TRBV5-1 to TRBJ2-2, with D uncertain. Trimming took 3 bases from V and 4 from J, leaving 13 bases between them. The CDR3 totals 15 residues. Per germline, CDR1 SGHRS and CDR2 YFSETQ. CDR3 residues: CASSSTTDPTGELFF. The CDR3 DNA sequence: TGCGCCAGCAGCTCAACTACAGATCCCACCGGGGAGCTGTTTTTT.

The chain has TRBV29-1 and TRBJ1-2; D call uncertain. V shed 3 bases and J shed 4 bases, with 9 bases lying between them. Germline V gene data show CDR1 as SQVTM and CDR2 as ANQGSEA. The CDR3 runs to 12 residues. DNA for the CDR3: TGCAGCGTTGATAGTGGACCCTATGGCTACACCTTC. Amino acid sequence: CSVDSGPYGYTF.

For this clonotype: An end of the junction differs from the germline gene, which may be a read error. The V and J genes are TRBV29-1 and TRBJ2-2; 7 nucleotides align to TRBD1. Germline V lookup: CDR1 SQVTM, CDR2 ANQGSEA. CDR3 size: 15 residues. CDR3 loop: CSVAGTGVSTGKLFF. As DNA, the CDR3 is TGCAGCGTTGCCGGTACAGGGGTGAGCACCGGGAAGCTGTTTTTT.

This clonotype was counted a few times. The genes are TRBV11-3 and TRBJ2-1; D unclear. Trimming stripped 0 bases from V and 9 bases from J, with 3 bases between. Per the germline V gene, CDR1 is SGHNT and CDR2 is YENEEA. This CDR3 contains 11 residues. Here the CDR3 DNA reads TGTGCCAGCAGCTTAGAATTTGAGCAGTTCTTC. Translation gives CASSLEFEQFF.

This clonotype was observed once. V gene TRBV7-2 combines with J gene TRBJ2-3, with D possibly TRBD1 on 5 matching bases. The CDR3 has 15 amino acids. V was trimmed by 5 bases and J by 0 bases, leaving 12 bases between them. Germline values: CDR1 SGHTA, CDR2 FQGNSA. The CDR3 coding sequence is TGTGCCAGCAGCCTTGCCCGGACAAGCACAGATACGCAGTATTTT. It translates to CASSLARTSTDTQYF.

This clonotype was recorded many times. The chain employs TRBV7-9 and TRBJ2-1; D not certain. Trimming removed 3 bases from V and 0 bases from J, with 9 bases in between. The CDR3 is 15 residues long. The V gene's germline CDR1 is SEHNR and CDR2 FQNEAQ (reference sequence). CDR3 loop: CASSFRWSSYNEQFF. The CDR3 DNA is TGTGCCAGCAGCTTTCGGTGGAGCTCCTACAATGAGCAGTTCTTC.

The genes are TRBV6-5 and TRBJ1-6, with TRBD1 as a possible D gene (6 bases). The germline CDR1 and CDR2 sequences are MNHEY and SVGAGI. The CDR3 runs to 18 residues. The V end was cut by 4 bases, the J end by 0 bases, with 16 bases between. As DNA, the CDR3 is TGTGCCAGCAGTTCGATCGGACAGATAAGCTCCTATAATTCACCCCTCCACTTT. It yields the protein CASSSIGQISSYNSPLHF.

This clonotype was seen a handful of times. The chain carries TRBV5-5 and TRBJ2-4; a weak D match, TRBD1 (5 bases). From germline, CDR1 is SGHKS and CDR2 YYEKEE (reference sequence). V gave up 4 bases and J gave up 0 bases, with 14 bases separating them. The CDR3 is made up of 16 amino acids. CDR3 DNA sequence: TGTGCCAGCAGCCAAGGTGAGACAGCAGCCAAAAACATTCAGTACTTC. This translates into CASSQGETAAKNIQYF.

The gene calls are TRBV7-2 and TRBJ2-3; D remains unclear. Between the trimmed V and J ends, which lost 4 bases and 2 bases, there was a span of 4 bases. Germline CDR1 and CDR2: SGHTA and FQGNSA. This CDR3 region has 12 residues. CDR3: CASSWTTDTQYF. The CDR3 DNA follows: TGTGCCAGCAGCTGGACCACAGATACGCAGTATTTT.

The chain carries TRBV27 and TRBJ2-3, with D tentatively TRBD1 (5 bases). Germline CDR1 MNHEY, CDR2 SMNVEV (reference sequence). Trimming stripped 5 bases from V and 2 bases from J, with 11 bases between. CDR3 length equals 14 residues. CDR3 sequence: CASSHQGLTDTQYF. The CDR3 bases are TGTGCCAGCAGTCATCAGGGTCTCACAGATACGCAGTATTTT.